One and the same sample provided the 29 T cell receptor beta chains below, sequenced in a study of blood T cell repertoires in COVID-19. Profiled with immunoSEQ multiplex PCR; TCRdb holds only in-frame clones, not every one. The sample yields about 97,000 clones, about 87% seen once. What was sequenced was peripheral blood. These receptors were taken from a human donor in a cohort sampled during active COVID-19.

The V and J genes are TRBV5-1 and TRBJ1-4; TRBD1 matches at 8 bases. Germline CDR1 is SGHRS and CDR2 is YFSETQ. CDR3 length: 14 amino acids. V trimming: 6 bases; J trimming: 8 bases; junction bases outside the gene matches: 9. CDR3 loop: CASTAGGQGEKLFF. The CDR3 region has the DNA TGCGCCAGCACGGCAGGGGGCCAGGGAGAAAAACTGTTTTTT.

This chain links TRBV7-9 with TRBJ2-2, with 8 bases fitting TRBD2. There are 18 residues in the CDR3. J was trimmed by 5 bases and V by 4 bases; bases with no gene match: 15. CDR1 is SEHNR and CDR2 is FQNEAQ in the germline V gene (reference sequence). The CDR3 bases are TGTGCCAGCAGCTCCCCCACTACGGGACTAGGAGGAACCGGGGAGCTGTTTTTT. Translated: CASSSPTTGLGGTGELFF.

The rearrangement links TRBV3-1 (or the pseudogene TRBV3-2) to TRBJ1-5; 9 positions match TRBD1. V was clipped by 1 base and J by 3 bases; unmatched bases: 4. CDR1 LGHDT and CDR2 YNNKEL come from the germline V gene (reference sequence). The CDR3 is 16 residues long. This CDR3 reads CASSQGSQGANQPQHF. In DNA form, the CDR3 reads TGTGCCAGCAGCCAAGGTTCACAGGGGGCCAATCAGCCCCAGCATTTT.

The rearrangement links TRBV7-9 to TRBJ1-5, with 8 bases lining up with TRBD1. V trimming: 4 bases; J trimming: 6 bases; junction bases outside the gene matches: 8. The CDR3 spans 15 residues. Germline V CDR1 and CDR2: SEHNR, FQNEAQ (reference sequence). CDR3 nucleotides: TGTGCCAGCAGCTGGGGGGCAGGGGGCGGTCAGCCCCAGCATTTT. Its translation is CASSWGAGGGQPQHF.

About this clone itself: The identical CDR3 is also encoded by other nucleotide sequences in the sample. The chain has TRBV5-4 and TRBJ1-4; TRBD1 aligns across 9 bases. In germline, CDR1 is SGHNT, CDR2 YYREEE (reference sequence). The CDR3 covers 15 residues. V gave up 2 bases and J gave up 4 bases; unmatched junction bases: 3. The CDR3 coding sequence is TGTGCCAGCAGCTTACCGGGACAGGGTAATGAAAAACTGTTTTTT. Residues: CASSLPGQGNEKLFF.

This chain uses TRBV27 with TRBJ2-1; D is undetermined. Trimming took 5 bases from V and 4 from J, leaving 12 bases between them. The CDR3 has 14 amino acids. Germline CDR1 MNHEY, CDR2 SMNVEV (reference sequence). This chain's CDR3 is CASSPIASYNEQFF. Written as DNA, the CDR3 is TGTGCCAGCAGTCCCATTGCCAGTTACAATGAGCAGTTCTTC.

The chain combines TRBV27 with TRBJ1-5, with a tentative D call TRBD1 (5 bases). The V and J ends lost 4 bases and 5 bases respectively, with 18 bases between them. Germline CDR1 and CDR2: MNHEY and SMNVEV (reference sequence). This CDR3 comprises 16 residues. The CDR3 is CASSSAPGGDDQPQHF. CDR3 DNA sequence: TGTGCCAGCAGTTCGGCCCCCGGGGGGGACGATCAGCCCCAGCATTTT.

The J gene is TRBJ2-1, the V gene TRBV28; 7 positions match TRBD2. The V segment lost 6 bases and the J segment 6 bases; nucleotides outside the gene matches: 8. Germline loops: CDR1 MDHEN, CDR2 SYDVKM. The CDR3 spans 14 residues. The CDR3 loop reads CASRGPGGGNEQFF. The CDR3 nucleotides read TGTGCCAGCAGGGGTCCGGGAGGAGGCAATGAGCAGTTCTTC.

By share of the sample, this clone is medium-sized. This rearrangement joins TRBV4-1 to TRBJ1-2; 7 bases are shared with TRBD1. This CDR3 comprises 15 residues. V lost 0 bases and J lost 4; bases outside the gene matches: 5. Germline V gene data show CDR1 as MGHRA and CDR2 as YSYEKL. Written as DNA, the CDR3 is TGCGCCAGCAGCCAAGATAGACAGGGAAGCTATGGCTACACCTTC. Protein: CASSQDRQGSYGYTF.

V gene TRBV5-6 combines with J gene TRBJ2-3; the D gene is possibly TRBD1 (5 bases). This CDR3 is 13 amino acids long. V lost 0 bases and J lost 7, with 9 bases in between. Germline V lookup: CDR1 SGHDT, CDR2 YYEEEE. This CDR3 reads CASSLVSGNTQYF. The CDR3 DNA is TGTGCCAGCAGCTTGGTATCAGGGAATACGCAGTATTTT.

The chain employs TRBV7-2 and TRBJ1-2; tentatively, D is TRBD1 (6 bases). Germline V gene lookup returns CDR1 SGHTA and CDR2 FQGNSA. The CDR3 has 14 amino acids. V lost 1 base and J lost 6, with 12 bases in between. The CDR3 is CASSLGYRDNGYTF. The CDR3 nucleotides are TGTGCCAGCAGCTTAGGCTACAGGGATAATGGCTACACCTTC.

This chain connects TRBV28 to TRBJ2-1; 9 nucleotides align to TRBD1. With 2 bases clipped from V and 2 bases from J, the junction kept 7 bases outside the gene matches. The CDR3 sequence is 17 residues long. Germline CDR1 and CDR2: MDHEN and SYDVKM. DNA for the CDR3: TGTGCCAGCAGTTTAACCCGACAGGGGGGCCCCTACAATGAGCAGTTCTTC. Protein product: CASSLTRQGGPYNEQFF.

The rearrangement uses TRBV4-3 and TRBJ2-3, with 11 bases identical to TRBD2. The CDR3 consists of 17 residues. J gave up 1 base and V 1 base, and 4 bases lay outside the gene matches. Germline CDR1 and CDR2: LGHNA and YSLEER. For the CDR3, the DNA is TGCGCCAGCAGCCAAGTAGCGGGAGGGCCGGGCACAGATACGCAGTATTTT. Protein sequence: CASSQVAGGPGTDTQYF.

This chain joins TRBV7-6 and TRBJ2-1; the match to TRBD2 covers 7 bases. From germline, CDR1 is SGHVS and CDR2 FNYEAQ. This CDR3 region has 15 residues. V trimming: 3 bases; J trimming: 2 bases; junction bases outside the gene matches: 4. CDR3 region: CASSLDRGAYNEQFF. Here the CDR3 DNA reads TGTGCCAGCAGCTTGGATCGGGGGGCCTACAATGAGCAGTTCTTC.

V is TRBV2 and J is TRBJ1-6; 7 bases match TRBD1. CDR3 size: 15 residues. V dropped 8 bases and J dropped 3; count of bases not matched to a gene: 7. Germline V CDR1 and CDR2: SNHLY, FYNNEI. CDR3 in DNA: TGTGCCAGCTTCATCCGGGACAGCTATAATTCACCCCTCCACTTT. Encoded protein: CASFIRDSYNSPLHF.

This clone was seen many times. This chain links TRBV3-1 (or the pseudogene TRBV3-2) with TRBJ1-6, with TRBD1 identical over 8 bases. Germline V gene sequence: CDR1 LGHDT, CDR2 YNNKEL (reference sequence). J was trimmed by 4 bases and V by 1 base; bases with no gene match: 9. The length of the CDR3 is 18 residues. CDR3 nucleotides: TGTGCCAGCAGCCAAGTATCAGGACAGGGACGTTATAATTCACCCCTCCACTTT. It yields the protein CASSQVSGQGRYNSPLHF.

The gene calls are TRBV30 and TRBJ1-2; 10 bases align to TRBD1. There are 14 residues in the CDR3. Germline V gene data show CDR1 as GTSNPN and CDR2 as SVGIG (reference sequence). V shed 2 bases, J shed 7 bases, and the junction held 7 bases outside the gene matches. The CDR3 sequence is CAWSQGGQGFGYTF. The CDR3 DNA sequence: TGTGCCTGGAGTCAAGGGGGACAGGGGTTTGGCTACACCTTC.

This clone was recorded a few times. The gene calls are TRBV18 and TRBJ1-4; no definite D call. The CDR3 totals 14 residues. Between the trimmed V and J ends, which lost 3 bases and 5 bases, there was a span of 10 bases. CDR1 and CDR2 from the germline V gene are KGHSH and LQKENI. CDR3 in DNA: TGTGCCAGCTCACCCCGGCTAGGAAATGAAAAACTGTTTTTT. As protein: CASSPRLGNEKLFF.

The table lists this clone with a count of one. The chain carries TRBV29-1 and TRBJ2-1, with TRBD2 matching over 8 bases. The trim removed 7 bases at V and 6 bases at J, leaving 14 bases unmatched. CDR1 and CDR2 (germline): SQVTM, ANQGSEA. The CDR3 is 15 residues long. As DNA, the CDR3 is TGCAGCGCAGCGGGAGACCACTCTACATTCAATGAGCAGTTCTTC. It encodes CSAAGDHSTFNEQFF.

CDR3 nucleotides: TGTGCCAGCAGTGAATGGGACAGGGGGAGGGTTGGCTACACCTTC. Amino acid sequence: CASSEWDRGRVGYTF. The chain uses TRBV6-1 and TRBJ1-2; 11 nucleotides line up with TRBD1. The J segment lost 7 bases and the V segment lost 2 bases, leaving 6 bases of the junction unmatched. The CDR3 has 15 residues. The germline CDR1 and CDR2 sequences are MNHNS and SASEGT.

V is TRBV11-2 and J is TRBJ1-2; 10 nucleotides agree with TRBD1. CDR3 length: 16 residues. With V trimmed by 7 bases and J by 4 bases, 12 bases remained unmatched. The germline CDR1 and CDR2 sequences are SGHAT and FQNNGV. The CDR3 DNA reads TGTGCCAGCACCTCGACTGGGACAGGGGTTCGCTATGGCTACACCTTC. Translation gives CASTSTGTGVRYGYTF.

The chain carries TRBV25-1 and TRBJ1-3; 7 positions match TRBD1. The junction had 4 bases not matched to a gene; V was cut back by 4 bases and J by 4 bases. The germline gives CDR1 MGHDK, CDR2 SYGVNS. The CDR3 is 14 amino acids. The CDR3 bases are TGTGCCAGCAGTGCGACAGGGTCAGGAAACACCATATATTTT. Amino acids: CASSATGSGNTIYF. Full variable domain (remainder filled in from reference TRBV25-1 and TRBJ1-3): EADIYQTPRYLVIGTGKKITLECSQTMGHDKMYWYQQDPGMELHLIHYSYGVNSTEKGDLSSESTVSRIRTEHFPLTLESARPSHTSQYLCASSATGSGNTIYFGEGSWLTVV.

The rearrangement joins TRBV3-1 (or the pseudogene TRBV3-2) to TRBJ1-1; D call uncertain. From germline, CDR1 is LGHDT and CDR2 YNNKEL (reference sequence). The CDR3 runs 18 residues. V was trimmed by 1 base and J by 1 base, leaving 19 bases between them. The CDR3: CASSQVGARHTRNTEAFF. CDR3 DNA: TGTGCCAGCAGCCAAGTTGGAGCTCGCCACACTAGGAACACTGAAGCTTTCTTT.

The chain combines TRBV19 with TRBJ2-4; maybe TRBD1 (6 bases). Trimming shortened V by 6 bases and J by 8 bases, and 14 bases separated the two germline ends. Germline assignment: CDR1 LNHDA and CDR2 SQIVND (reference sequence). The CDR3 has 13 residues. CDR3 residues: CASRNRDTDIQYF. Written as DNA, the CDR3 is TGTGCCAGTAGGAACCGGGACACAGACATTCAGTACTTC.

The CDR3 sequence is CAWAAGRSYPLHF. The CDR3 region has the DNA TGTGCCTGGGCGGCGGGCAGGTCATATCCCCTCCACTTT. The genes are TRBV30 and TRBJ1-6; D is unresolved. Trimming pared 5 bases from V and 13 bases from J, leaving 18 bases between. The germline gives CDR1 GTSNPN, CDR2 SVGIG (reference sequence). This CDR3 has 13 amino acids.

In this sample, this clone turned up a few times. This sequence joins TRBV7-9 and TRBJ2-7; tentatively, D is TRBD2 (5 bases). CDR1 and CDR2 from the germline V gene are SEHNR and FQNEAQ (reference sequence). Trimming shortened V by 5 bases and J by 5 bases, and 13 bases separated the two germline ends. The CDR3 consists of 13 residues. CDR3 nucleotides: TGTGCCAGCAGCCAACGGGATGTCAACGAGCAGTACTTC. It specifies CASSQRDVNEQYF.

The chain links TRBV6-5 to TRBJ2-1; 11 bases match TRBD2. The CDR3 covers 13 residues. The V gene end was trimmed by 6 bases and the J gene end by 15 bases; junction bases not matched to a gene: 10. The germline V gene encodes CDR1 MNHEY and CDR2 SVGAGI. CDR3 in DNA: TGTGCCAGCAGAGATATTGAGGGGACTAGCGGGTTCTTC. Its protein is CASRDIEGTSGFF.

The chain recombines TRBV5-1 with TRBJ1-3; TRBD1 matches at 7 bases. Trimming cost V 4 bases and J 3 bases; bases outside gene matches: 10. There are 16 residues in the CDR3. Germline V lookup: CDR1 SGHRS, CDR2 YFSETQ. The CDR3 DNA sequence: TGCGCCAGCAGCCTGGCCGGGACAGTGTTTGGAAACACCATATATTTT. Encoded protein: CASSLAGTVFGNTIYF.

The CDR3 protein is CASSPGLAGTYEQYF. The CDR3, as DNA: TGTGCCAGCAGTCCGGGACTAGCGGGGACCTACGAGCAGTACTTC. The chain couples TRBV6-5 to TRBJ2-7; 13 positions agree with TRBD2. CDR3 length: 15 amino acids. In germline, CDR1 is MNHEY, CDR2 SVGAGI. V dropped 5 bases and J dropped 2; count of bases not matched to a gene: 3.